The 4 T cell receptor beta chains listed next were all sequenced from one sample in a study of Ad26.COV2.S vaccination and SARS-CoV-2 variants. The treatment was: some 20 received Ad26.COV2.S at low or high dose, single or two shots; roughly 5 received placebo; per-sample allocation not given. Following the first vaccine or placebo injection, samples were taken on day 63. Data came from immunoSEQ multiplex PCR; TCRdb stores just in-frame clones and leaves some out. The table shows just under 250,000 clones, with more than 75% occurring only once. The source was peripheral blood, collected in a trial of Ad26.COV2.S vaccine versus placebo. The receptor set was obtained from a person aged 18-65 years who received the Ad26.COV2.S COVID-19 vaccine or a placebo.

DNA of the CDR3: TGTGCCAGCAGCGCAAAGGACAGGGTGAGCAATCAGCCCCAGCATTTT. Translating it yields CASSAKDRVSNQPQHF. V and J are TRBV21-1 and TRBJ1-5; TRBD1, the table's D call, lacks a check against the DNA. TRBV21-1 is an annotated pseudogene. CDR3 length equals 16 residues.

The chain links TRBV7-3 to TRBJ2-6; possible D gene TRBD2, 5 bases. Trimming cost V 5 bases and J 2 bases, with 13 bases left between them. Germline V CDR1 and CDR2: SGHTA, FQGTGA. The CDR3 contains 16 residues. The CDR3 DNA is TGTGCCAGCAGCGGATCGACCGGGACTGGGGCCAACGTCCTGACTTTC. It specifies CASSGSTGTGANVLTF.

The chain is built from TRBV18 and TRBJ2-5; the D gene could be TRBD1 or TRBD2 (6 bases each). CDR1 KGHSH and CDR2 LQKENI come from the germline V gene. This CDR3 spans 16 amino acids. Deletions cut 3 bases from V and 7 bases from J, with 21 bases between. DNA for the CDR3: TGTGCCAGCTCACCCTCGGGGGCAAGTCAGTGGGGGACCCAGTACTTC. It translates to CASSPSGASQWGTQYF.

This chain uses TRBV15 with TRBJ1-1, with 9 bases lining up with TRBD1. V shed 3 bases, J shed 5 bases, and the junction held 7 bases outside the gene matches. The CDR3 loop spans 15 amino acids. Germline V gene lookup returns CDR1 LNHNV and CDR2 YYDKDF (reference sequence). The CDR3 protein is CATSRLQGAGTEAFF. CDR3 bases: TGTGCCACCAGCAGGCTACAGGGGGCAGGGACTGAAGCTTTCTTT.